The 7 T cell receptor beta chains given below trace back to one sample, sequenced in a study of OX40 agonist ivuxolimab in advanced cancers. The library was prepared using the immunoSEQ multiplex PCR assay. As stored in TCRdb, this immuneACCESS dataset retains in-frame rearrangements with V and J assigned. A fraction of the clones does not appear; measured against another copy, unresolved V genes explain less than half of the discrepancy, and the remainder lacks a known reason. For this sample the table gives 40,000 to 45,000 clones, of which around 83% were detected only once. The biggest ten clones account for around a fifth of the sample. The specimen was CD4+ or CD8+ T cells sorted from blood, collected in a trial of the OX40 agonist ivuxolimab. All receptors come from an adult with an advanced solid tumor such as melanoma, head and neck, liver or kidney cancer.

This chain uses TRBV7-6 with TRBJ1-2, with TRBD1 identical over 9 bases. V was clipped by 6 bases and J by 4 bases; unmatched bases: 3. Per the germline V gene, CDR1 is SGHVS and CDR2 is FNYEAQ. The CDR3 totals 13 residues. CDR3 in amino acids: CASSPGQGYGYTF. The DNA of the CDR3 is TGTGCCAGCAGTCCGGGACAGGGCTATGGCTACACCTTC.

CDR3 region: CASRSVSSLELFF. The CDR3 region has the DNA TGTGCCAGCAGGTCCGTTAGTTCGCTCGAGCTGTTTTTT. This chain uses TRBV28 with TRBJ2-2; no clear D. The ends were cut back, 6 bases at V and 11 bases at J, with 16 bases in the middle. CDR3 length: 13 residues. CDR1 is MDHEN, CDR2 SYDVKM, per germline. The whole variable domain, filled in from reference TRBV28 and TRBJ2-2, reads DVKVTQSSRYLVKRTGEKVFLECVQDMDHENMFWYRQDPGLGLRLIYFSYDVKMKEKGDIPEGYSVSREKKERFSLILESASTNQTSMYLCASRSVSSLELFFGEGSRLTVL.

With regard to this clone: The same CDR3 can be traced to other DNA sequences in this sample. The chain couples TRBV4-3 to TRBJ2-2; D ambiguous. Trimming left V 0 bases short and J 4 bases short, with 3 bases between. Per germline, CDR1 LGHNA and CDR2 YSLEER. This CDR3 has 13 residues. The CDR3 sequence is CASSQDLTGELFF. In DNA, the CDR3 is TGCGCCAGCAGCCAAGATCTCACCGGGGAGCTGTTTTTT.

This rearrangement joins TRBV7-9 to TRBJ2-3; D possibly uses TRBD1 or TRBD2 (5 bases each). The CDR3 runs to 13 residues. In germline, CDR1 is SEHNR, CDR2 FQNEAQ (reference sequence). Between the trimmed V and J ends, which lost 5 bases and 5 bases, there was a span of 11 bases. The CDR3 DNA follows: TGTGCCAGCAGCCCCGAGGGGCAAGATACGCAGTATTTT. Encoded protein: CASSPEGQDTQYF.

This clone has just one count. V gene TRBV7-6 combines with J gene TRBJ2-1; D is undetermined. The V gene's germline CDR1 is SGHVS and CDR2 FNYEAQ. V was shortened by 4 bases and J by 0 bases, with 13 bases between the two germline ends. This CDR3 has 16 amino acids. This chain's CDR3 is CASSSSSESSYNEQFF. Here the CDR3 DNA reads TGTGCCAGCAGCTCGTCCTCGGAGAGCTCCTACAATGAGCAGTTCTTC.

This clone was picked up one time. The V gene is TRBV9, the J gene TRBJ1-2; a possible D gene is TRBD1 (6 bases). The CDR3 length is 17 residues. Germline V CDR1 and CDR2: SGDLS, YYNGEE. Trimming took 0 bases from V and 2 from J, leaving 17 bases between them. The DNA of the CDR3 is TGTGCCAGCAGCGTAGCCCCACAATTGGGGGCGAACTATGGCTACACCTTC. Translating it yields CASSVAPQLGANYGYTF.

The chain links TRBV21-1 to TRBJ2-2. TRBV21-1 has pseudogene status. The CDR3 loop spans 20 amino acids. CDR3 nucleotide sequence: TGTGCCAGCAAGTTGGCCGGGCTAACTTATCTGAGCTCGAACACCGGGGAGCTGTTTTTT. Encoded protein: CASKLAGLTYLSSNTGELFF.